A single sample gave rise to the 13 T cell receptor beta chains below, sequenced in a study of Graves' ophthalmopathy and Graves' hyperthyroidism. Amplification from RNA transcripts yielded the TCR beta CDR3 regions. First-round RT-PCR employed HTBI primers, with a second-round multiplex PCR after it. MiXCR, applied by TCRdb to the multiplex PCR reads, yields one record per CDR3 protein. Of about 740,000 distinct CDR3 sequences in the sample, roughly 40% were seen once. Material for sequencing was peripheral blood. The origin of the receptors is an adult man with Graves' ophthalmopathy.

The chain recombines TRBV9 with TRBJ1-1; D perhaps matches TRBD1 (5 bases). Between the trimmed V and J ends, which lost 0 bases and 11 bases, there was a span of 17 bases. This CDR3 is built from 14 residues. Germline V gene lookup returns CDR1 SGDLS and CDR2 YYNGEE. CDR3 in amino acids: CASSVGGPKQHAFF. The CDR3 nucleotides are TGTGCCAGCAGCGTAGGGGGACCAAAGCAACACGCTTTCTTT.

The rearrangement uses TRBV15 and TRBJ1-2; TRBD1 matches at 11 bases. CDR3 length equals 16 residues. V shed 0 bases, J shed 5 bases, and the junction held 5 bases outside the gene matches. Looked up from germline, CDR1 is LNHNV and CDR2 is YYDKDF (reference sequence). CDR3 in DNA: TGTGCCACCAGCAGAGACGGACAGGGGGCTTGGTATGGCTACACCTTC. It is translated as CATSRDGQGAWYGYTF.

Many counts were recorded for this clonotype. V usage is TRBV2 and J usage is TRBJ1-4, with TRBD1 as a possible D gene (5 bases). This CDR3 is 12 amino acids long. Trimming took off 7 bases at V and 6 bases at J, with 9 bases between the two ends. CDR1 is SNHLY, CDR2 FYNNEI, per germline. This chain's CDR3 is CASKGTDEKLFF. DNA for the CDR3: TGTGCCAGCAAAGGGACGGATGAAAAACTGTTTTTT.

The chain recombines TRBV7-2 with TRBJ2-7; 7 bases are a match to TRBD1. The V and J ends lost 4 bases and 5 bases, in that order; junction bases with no gene match: 2. Germline V gene data show CDR1 as SGHTA and CDR2 as FQGNSA. This CDR3 has 12 amino acids. CDR3 in amino acids: CASSYDRDEQYF. CDR3 coding DNA: TGTGCCAGCAGCTACGACAGGGACGAGCAGTACTTC.

This clonotype was recorded many times. This chain connects TRBV2 to TRBJ1-2; the D is unclear. Germline CDR1 and CDR2: SNHLY and FYNNEI. The CDR3 loop spans 13 amino acids. V dropped 3 bases and J dropped 6 bases, with 11 bases sitting between them. The CDR3 protein is CASSEGSVHGYTF. The DNA of the CDR3 is TGTGCCAGCAGTGAGGGCAGCGTCCATGGCTACACCTTC.

The genes are TRBV2 and TRBJ2-7; tentative D call: TRBD1 (6 bases). V dropped 8 bases and J dropped 3 bases, with 17 bases sitting between them. The CDR3 covers 14 residues. Germline-derived CDR1 and CDR2 are SNHLY and FYNNEI. CDR3 DNA sequence: TGTGCCAGCTTCAGTCGTACAGGGAACTACGAGCAGTACTTC. Translated: CASFSRTGNYEQYF.

This clonotype was counted a few times. An end of the junction differs from the germline gene, which may be a read error. The chain uses TRBV7-9 and TRBJ2-5; TRBD2 matches at 10 bases. CDR3 size: 16 residues. Germline CDR1 SEHNR, CDR2 FQNEAQ (reference sequence). The CDR3 DNA reads TGCGCCAGCAGCTCCGGGACTAGCGAATACCAAGAGACCCAGTACTTC. It translates to CASSSGTSEYQETQYF.

This clonotype was picked up a small number of times. The chain recombines TRBV2 with TRBJ2-6; D unclear. The CDR3 is 14 amino acids. Trimming removed 4 bases at V and 0 bases at J, with 4 bases between. The germline V gene encodes CDR1 SNHLY and CDR2 FYNNEI. Written as DNA, the CDR3 is TGTGCCAGCAGTGTTTACTCTGGGGCCAACGTCCTGACTTTC. Protein sequence: CASSVYSGANVLTF.

This clonotype was counted many times. Here the CDR3 DNA reads TGTGCCAGTAGTATGGGGCAGGGTCGGACTCAGCCCCAGCATTTT. Protein sequence: CASSMGQGRTQPQHF. V usage is TRBV19 and J usage is TRBJ1-5; a weak D match, TRBD1 (5 bases). The CDR3 length is 15 residues. V was trimmed by 3 bases and J by 6 bases, leaving 15 bases between them. Germline V gene data show CDR1 as LNHDA and CDR2 as SQIVND (reference sequence).

This clonotype was counted between two and nine times. The chain employs TRBV7-9 and TRBJ2-2; D gene unclear. CDR3 length: 15 amino acids. Germline loops: CDR1 SEHNR, CDR2 FQNEAQ (reference sequence). The ends were cut back, 2 bases at V and 4 bases at J, with 11 bases in the middle. The CDR3, as DNA: TGTGCCAGCAGCTTAATGAACAGACCCACCGGGGAGCTGTTTTTT. Its protein is CASSLMNRPTGELFF.

CDR3 protein: CSAPMAGNSYEQYF. The CDR3 DNA reads as TGCAGCGCCCCAATGGCAGGGAACTCCTACGAGCAGTACTTC. The chain combines TRBV29-1 with TRBJ2-7, with D perhaps matching TRBD1 (5 bases). Germline CDR1 reads SQVTM; CDR2 reads ANQGSEA. This CDR3 contains 14 residues. V was clipped by 7 bases and J by 0 bases, with 16 bases between them.

As for this clonotype: The junction departs from germline at one end; a sequencing error may be responsible. The chain joins TRBV20-1 to TRBJ1-1, with 8 bases matching TRBD1. Germline V gives CDR1 DFQATT, CDR2 SNEGSKA (reference sequence). The CDR3 runs 14 residues. CDR3 bases: TGCGGTGCTAGACCAATGACAGGGGACACTGAAGCTTTCTTT. This encodes CGARPMTGDTEAFF.

This clonotype was detected only a few times. The rearrangement uses TRBV13 and TRBJ2-1; possibly TRBD2 for D (6 bases). Germline CDR1 reads PRHDT; CDR2 reads FYEKMQ (reference sequence). V gave up 5 bases and J gave up 3 bases, with 20 bases separating them. CDR3 length: 17 amino acids. The CDR3 coding sequence is TGTGCCAGCAGCAACAGCCGGGGAGGAGATCTCTACAATGAGCAGTTCTTC. This sequence encodes CASSNSRGGDLYNEQFF.